This TCR beta chain comes out of a study of response to subunit inactivated influenza vaccine. TCRdb re-analysed the RT-PCR reads in MiXCR, keeping a single row per CDR3 protein. Here the sample spans 500,000 to 600,000 distinct CDR3 sequences, approximately 12% being singletons. Study-wide results and caveats: It was suggested by the authors that few new T cells are recruited by each seasonal influenza vaccination.

Germline CDR1 reads MNHNS; CDR2 reads SASEGT. The CDR3 has 16 amino acids. Trimming shortened V by 6 bases and J by 0 bases, and 15 bases separated the two germline ends. Remarks on this clonotype: The antigen is not known.

This chain joins TRBV6-1 and TRBJ1-5, with D hard to call. Specimen: PBMCs from blood, collected on the day of vaccination. This TCR was recovered from a man in his forties or fifties who received an inactivated influenza vaccine. The CDR3 here is CASSRLGAHSNQPQHF. DNA for the CDR3: TGTGCCAGCAGCCGGCTGGGAGCCCATAGCAATCAGCCCCAGCATTTT.